Listed below are T cell receptor beta chains from one sample, sequenced in a study of blood T cell repertoires in COVID-19. Clones were sequenced by immunoSEQ multiplex PCR, and TCRdb holds only the in-frame ones, with some missing. The sample has roughly 70,000 clones; 65% to 85% are singletons. What was sequenced was peripheral blood. Every receptor here comes from a man between 60 and 75 years old with COVID-19, enrolled during active disease. Both conserved end residues are part of each CDR3.

v_call cdr3_aa
TRBV2 CASRGDTEAFF
TRBV12-3/TRBV12-4 CASERGTEAFF
TRBV28 CASRIPSSYNSPLHF
TRBV5-1 CASSPDRVGDTQYF
TRBV9 CASSVAQGQETQYF
TRBV11-3 CASSFSMSEQFF
TRBV2 CASSVVLPQSEAFF
TRBV6-6 CASSYSSYNEQFF
TRBV5-1 CASSRGPSGSQKGEQFF
TRBV2 CASSEMIGGETQYF
TRBV28 CASSSWQGPDTQYF
TRBV6-6 CASRGTSGGYPDTQYF
TRBV3-1/TRBV3-2 CASSRRGGGSTDTQYF
TRBV5-5 CASSLLGGGQETQYF
TRBV5-5 CASSLETGEGEQYF
TRBV6-2/TRBV6-3 CASSLGTANTGELFF
TRBV6-5 CASTRVREDSYEQYF
TRBV29-1 CSVVSDNPYYEQYF
TRBV24-1 CATSEGTGAAEKLFF
TRBV10-1 CASTPTRSAEAFF
TRBV6-1 CASREDRGGNYGYTF
TRBV19 CASSGTGGLETQYF
TRBV6-6 CASRQGASNQPQHF
TRBV5-4 CASSLTQTGYSPLHF
TRBV5-5 CASSLLAGSETQYF
TRBV6-6 CASSYSRENTEAFF
TRBV19 CASWDREAEAFF
TRBV21-1 CASSKAPGPPSNYGYTF
TRBV10-3 CALSSGSMADTQYF
TRBV28 CASSSPPGSITDTQYF
TRBV6-5 CASIGDYGYTF
TRBV7-9 CASSLGDGSYEQYF
TRBV5-4 CASSSGGHWGEQYF
TRBV13 CASTRGNTGELFF
TRBV7-6 CASSPKGGSGRGNEQFF
TRBV4-1 CASSHPQGAGTEAFF
TRBV5-1 CASSLWGQADQPQHF
TRBV9 CASSVLPGQGIADTQYF
TRBV5-1 CASSLGQSTDTQYF
TRBV7-2 CASSPTTQQPQHF
TRBV7-3 CASSPQGGAGELFF
TRBV11-3 CASSFGGRRETQYF
TRBV27 CASWDRARSPLHF
TRBV19 CASSIFGTEAFF
TRBV2 CASSRTSSGRGEQYF
TRBV2 CASRGQGGSYEQYF
TRBV7-9 CASQTGAVEKLFF
TRBV19 CASMGQMNTEAFF
TRBV2 CASNQGAGEQYF
TRBV5-1 CASSLFGNTEAFF
TRBV5-4 CASSSGLAGGREQYF
TRBV11-2 CASSLEGQRADTQYF
TRBV27 CASSLSAGPYNEQFF
TRBV19 CASSIDRNYGYTF
TRBV5-1 CASSLDGFYNEQFF